The source of this T cell receptor beta chain is a study of shared clonotypes between healthy human individuals. The CDR3 contains 13 residues. Sequencing was performed with immunoSEQ multiplex PCR; in TCRdb, only in-frame clones are kept and a portion is missing. The table has roughly 1.4 million clones, about 98.5% seen once. Sample: naive CD4+ T cells sorted from blood. Subset noted: CD45RA+ positively selected. The receptor was isolated from a man under 40 in good health. The rearrangement joins TRBV12-1 to TRBJ2-2; the listed D gene, TRBD2, was not tested against the DNA. TRBV12-1 is listed as a pseudogene. This chain's CDR3 is CASSSSRLWELFF. CDR3 nucleotides: TGTGCCAGCAGCTCGAGTCGGTTGTGGGAGCTGTTTTTT.